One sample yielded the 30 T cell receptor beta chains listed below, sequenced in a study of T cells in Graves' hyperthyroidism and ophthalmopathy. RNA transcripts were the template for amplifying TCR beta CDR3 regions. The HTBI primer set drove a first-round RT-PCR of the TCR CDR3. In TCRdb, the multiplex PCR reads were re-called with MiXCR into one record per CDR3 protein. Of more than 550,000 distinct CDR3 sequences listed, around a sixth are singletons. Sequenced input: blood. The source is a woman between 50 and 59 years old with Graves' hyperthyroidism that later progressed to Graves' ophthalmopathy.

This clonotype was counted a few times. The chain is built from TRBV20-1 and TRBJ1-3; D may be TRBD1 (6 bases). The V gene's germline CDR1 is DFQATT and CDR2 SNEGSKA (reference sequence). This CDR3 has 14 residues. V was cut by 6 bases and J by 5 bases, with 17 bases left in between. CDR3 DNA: TGCAGTGCATCTCGGGCACAGGGAAGAAACACCATATATTTT. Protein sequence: CSASRAQGRNTIYF.

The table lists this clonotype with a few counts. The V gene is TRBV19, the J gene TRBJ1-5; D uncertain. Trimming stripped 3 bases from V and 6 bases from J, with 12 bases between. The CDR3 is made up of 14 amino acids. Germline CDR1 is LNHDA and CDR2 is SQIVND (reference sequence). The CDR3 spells CASSMMKGAQPQHF. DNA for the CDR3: TGTGCCAGTAGTATGATGAAGGGTGCTCAGCCCCAGCATTTT.

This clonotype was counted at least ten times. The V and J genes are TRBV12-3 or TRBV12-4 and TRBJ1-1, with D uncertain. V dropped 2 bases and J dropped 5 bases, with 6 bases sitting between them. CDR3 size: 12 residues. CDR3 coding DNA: TGTGCCAGCAGTTTAACCCGTACTGAAGCTTTCTTT. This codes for CASSLTRTEAFF.

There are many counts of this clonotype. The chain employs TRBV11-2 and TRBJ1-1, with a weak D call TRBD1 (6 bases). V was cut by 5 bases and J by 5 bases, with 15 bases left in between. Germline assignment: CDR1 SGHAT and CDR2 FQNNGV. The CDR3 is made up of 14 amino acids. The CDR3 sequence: CASSQMGGRTEAFF. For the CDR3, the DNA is TGTGCCAGCAGCCAAATGGGGGGCCGGACTGAAGCTTTCTTT. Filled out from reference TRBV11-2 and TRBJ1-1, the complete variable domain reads EAGVAQSPRYKIIEKRQSVAFWCNPISGHATLYWYQQILGQGPKLLIQFQNNGVVDDSQLPKDRFSAERLKGVDSTLKIQPAKLEDSAVYLCASSQMGGRTEAFFGQGTRLTVV.

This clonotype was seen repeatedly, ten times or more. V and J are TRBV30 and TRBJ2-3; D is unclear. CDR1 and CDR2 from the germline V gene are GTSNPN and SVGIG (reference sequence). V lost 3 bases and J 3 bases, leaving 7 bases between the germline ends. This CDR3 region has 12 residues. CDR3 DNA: TGTGCCTGGAGCGTCTATACAGATACGCAGTATTTT. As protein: CAWSVYTDTQYF. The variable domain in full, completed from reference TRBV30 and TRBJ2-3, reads SQTIHQWPATLVQPVGSPLSLECTVEGTSNPNLYWYRQAAGRGLQLLFYSVGIGQISSEVPQNLSASRPQDRQFILSSKKLLLSDSGFYLCAWSVYTDTQYFGPGTRLTVL.

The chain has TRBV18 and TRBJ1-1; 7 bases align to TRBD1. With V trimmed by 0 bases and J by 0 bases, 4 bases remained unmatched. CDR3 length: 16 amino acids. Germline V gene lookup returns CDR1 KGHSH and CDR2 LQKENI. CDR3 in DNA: TGTGCCAGCTCACCACCCCAACAGGGGATGAACACTGAAGCTTTCTTT. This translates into CASSPPQQGMNTEAFF.

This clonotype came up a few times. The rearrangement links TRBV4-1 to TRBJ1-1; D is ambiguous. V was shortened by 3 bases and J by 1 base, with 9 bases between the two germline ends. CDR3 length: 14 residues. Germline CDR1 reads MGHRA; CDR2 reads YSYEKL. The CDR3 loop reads CASSHSRSNTEAFF. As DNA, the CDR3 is TGCGCCAGCAGCCACTCAAGGTCGAACACTGAAGCTTTCTTT.

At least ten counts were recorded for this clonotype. As DNA, the CDR3 is TGTGCCAGCAGTTCTGACAGGGAAGAGACCCAGTACTTC. Its translation: CASSSDREETQYF. This sequence joins TRBV6-1 and TRBJ2-5, with 7 positions matching TRBD1. J lost 3 bases, V lost 5 bases, and 3 bases had no gene match. Germline V gene sequence: CDR1 MNHNS, CDR2 SASEGT. CDR3 length: 13 amino acids.

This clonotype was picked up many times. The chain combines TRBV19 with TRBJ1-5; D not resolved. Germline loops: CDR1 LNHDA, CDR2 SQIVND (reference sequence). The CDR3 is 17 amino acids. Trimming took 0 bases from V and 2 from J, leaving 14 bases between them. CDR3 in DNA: TGTGCCAGTAGTATAGACCTTCGGGCCCTCGGCAATCAGCCCCAGCATTTT. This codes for CASSIDLRALGNQPQHF.

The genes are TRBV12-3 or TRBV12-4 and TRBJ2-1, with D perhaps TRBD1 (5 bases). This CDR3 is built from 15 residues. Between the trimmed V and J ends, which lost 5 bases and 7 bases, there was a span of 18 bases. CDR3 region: CASSDSSGNWNEQFF. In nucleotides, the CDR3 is TGTGCCAGCAGTGATTCGTCAGGGAATTGGAATGAGCAGTTCTTC.

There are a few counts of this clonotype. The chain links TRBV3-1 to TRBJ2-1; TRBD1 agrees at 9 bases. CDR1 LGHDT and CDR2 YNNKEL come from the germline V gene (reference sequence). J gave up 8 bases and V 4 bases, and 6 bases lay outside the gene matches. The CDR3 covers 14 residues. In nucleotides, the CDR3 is TGTGCCAGCAGCCGCCGGACAGGGGATCATGAGCAGTTCTTC. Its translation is CASSRRTGDHEQFF.

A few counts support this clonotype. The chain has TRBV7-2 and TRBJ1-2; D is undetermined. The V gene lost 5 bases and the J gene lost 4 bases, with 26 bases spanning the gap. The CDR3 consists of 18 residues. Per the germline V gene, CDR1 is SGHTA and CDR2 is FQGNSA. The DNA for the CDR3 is TGTGCCAGCAGCCCAGCCCTCAGATCCCAGCGCAGCGGCTATGGCTACACCTTC. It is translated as CASSPALRSQRSGYGYTF.

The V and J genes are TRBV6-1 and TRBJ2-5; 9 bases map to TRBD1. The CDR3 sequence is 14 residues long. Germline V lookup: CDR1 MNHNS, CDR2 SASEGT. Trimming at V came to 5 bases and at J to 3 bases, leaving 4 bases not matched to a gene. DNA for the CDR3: TGTGCCAGCAGTAAAAGACAGGGGGAAGAGACCCAGTACTTC. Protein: CASSKRQGEETQYF.

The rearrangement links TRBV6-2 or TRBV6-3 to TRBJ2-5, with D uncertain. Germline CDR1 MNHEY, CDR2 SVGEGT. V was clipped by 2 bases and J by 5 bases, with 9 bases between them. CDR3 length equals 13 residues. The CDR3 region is CASSYGPEETQYF. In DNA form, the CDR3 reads TGTGCCAGCAGTTACGGACCGGAGGAGACCCAGTACTTC.

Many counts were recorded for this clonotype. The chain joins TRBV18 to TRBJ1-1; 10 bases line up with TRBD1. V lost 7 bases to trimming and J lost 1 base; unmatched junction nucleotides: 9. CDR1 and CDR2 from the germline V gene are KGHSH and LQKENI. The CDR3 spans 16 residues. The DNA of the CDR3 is TGTGCCAGCTACCAGGACAGGGGGACGACGAACACTGAAGCTTTCTTT. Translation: CASYQDRGTTNTEAFF.

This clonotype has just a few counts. The DNA for the CDR3 is TGTGCCAGCAGCCAAGTCCAGGGCTGGGAAGGGGAGCTGTTTTTT. Translating it yields CASSQVQGWEGELFF. The rearrangement joins TRBV3-1 to TRBJ2-2, with a tentative D call TRBD1 (5 bases). The V end was cut by 1 base, the J end by 8 bases, with 14 bases between. The germline V gene encodes CDR1 LGHDT and CDR2 YNNKEL (reference sequence). The CDR3 is 15 amino acids.

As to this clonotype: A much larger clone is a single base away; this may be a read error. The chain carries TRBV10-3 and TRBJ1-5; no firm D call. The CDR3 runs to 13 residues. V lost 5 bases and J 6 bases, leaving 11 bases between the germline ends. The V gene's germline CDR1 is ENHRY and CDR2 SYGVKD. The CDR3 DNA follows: TGTGCCATCAGTTACTCTGCGGCTCAGCCCCAGCATTTT. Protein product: CAISYSAAQPQHF.

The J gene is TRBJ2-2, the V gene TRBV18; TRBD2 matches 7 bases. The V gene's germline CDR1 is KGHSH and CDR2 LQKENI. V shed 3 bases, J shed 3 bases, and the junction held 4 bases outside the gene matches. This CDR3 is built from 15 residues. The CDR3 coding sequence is TGTGCCAGCTCACCGGGAGGGTCTCACACCGGGGAGCTGTTTTTT. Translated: CASSPGGSHTGELFF.

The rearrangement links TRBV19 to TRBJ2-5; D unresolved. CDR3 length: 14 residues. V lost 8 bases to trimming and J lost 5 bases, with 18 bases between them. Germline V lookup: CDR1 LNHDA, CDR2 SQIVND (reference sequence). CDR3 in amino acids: CASPTAVSEETQYF. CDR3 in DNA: TGTGCCAGTCCGACGGCAGTCTCGGAGGAGACCCAGTACTTC.

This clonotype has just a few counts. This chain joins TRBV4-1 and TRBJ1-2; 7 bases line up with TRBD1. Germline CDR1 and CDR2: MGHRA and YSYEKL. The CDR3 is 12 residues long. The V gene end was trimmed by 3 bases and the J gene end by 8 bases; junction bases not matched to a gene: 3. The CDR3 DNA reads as TGCGCCAGCAGCCAGAGGGGGCTCGGCTACACCTTC. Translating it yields CASSQRGLGYTF.

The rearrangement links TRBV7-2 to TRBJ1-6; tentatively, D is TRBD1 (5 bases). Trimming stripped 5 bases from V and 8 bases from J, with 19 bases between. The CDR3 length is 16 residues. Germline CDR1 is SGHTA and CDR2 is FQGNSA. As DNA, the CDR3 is TGTGCCAGCAGCCCCTCAACGGGGGTTAGGGATTCACCCCTCCACTTT. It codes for CASSPSTGVRDSPLHF.

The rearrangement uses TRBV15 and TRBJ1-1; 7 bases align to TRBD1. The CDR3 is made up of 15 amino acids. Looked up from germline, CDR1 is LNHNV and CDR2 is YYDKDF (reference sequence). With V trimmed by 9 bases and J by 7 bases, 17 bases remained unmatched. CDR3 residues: CATTKPGGGTDEAFF. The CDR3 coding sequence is TGTGCCACTACCAAACCGGGCGGCGGGACAGATGAAGCTTTCTTT.

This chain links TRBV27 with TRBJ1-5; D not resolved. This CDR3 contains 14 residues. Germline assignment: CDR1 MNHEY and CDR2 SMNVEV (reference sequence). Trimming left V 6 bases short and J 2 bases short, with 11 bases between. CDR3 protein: CASRDSHRNQPQHF. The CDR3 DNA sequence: TGTGCCAGCAGGGACTCTCACCGCAATCAGCCCCAGCATTTT.

The CDR3 protein is CAISNGPYGSNQPQHF. The DNA of the CDR3 is TGTGCCATCAGTAATGGGCCCTATGGTAGCAATCAGCCCCAGCATTTT. This rearrangement joins TRBV10-3 to TRBJ1-5; D not certain. V was pared by 5 bases and J by 0 bases, with 14 bases between. This CDR3 spans 16 amino acids. Germline V CDR1 and CDR2: ENHRY, SYGVKD.

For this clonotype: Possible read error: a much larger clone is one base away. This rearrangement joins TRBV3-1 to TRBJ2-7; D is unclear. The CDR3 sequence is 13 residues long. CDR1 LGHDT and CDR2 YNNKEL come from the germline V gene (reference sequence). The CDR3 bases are TGTGCCCGCAGCCCCAGACACTCCTCCGAGCAGTACTTC. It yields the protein CARSPRHSSEQYF.

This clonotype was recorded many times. In DNA, the CDR3 is TGTGCCAGCAGCTTAGTTTCCGGGTCGGGGAACACTGAAGCTTTCTTT. This codes for CASSLVSGSGNTEAFF. The gene calls are TRBV11-1 and TRBJ1-1; the D is unclear. The germline V gene encodes CDR1 SGHAT and CDR2 FQDESV (reference sequence). CDR3 size: 16 residues. Trimming removed 1 base at V and 1 base at J, with 13 bases between.

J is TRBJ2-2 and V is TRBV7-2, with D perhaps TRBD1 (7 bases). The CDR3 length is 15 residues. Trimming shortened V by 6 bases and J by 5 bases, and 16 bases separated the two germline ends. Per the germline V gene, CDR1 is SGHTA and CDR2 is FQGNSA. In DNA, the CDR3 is TGTGCCAGCAGGGAACAGGGGAGGAGGACCGGGGAGCTGTTTTTT. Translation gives CASREQGRRTGELFF.

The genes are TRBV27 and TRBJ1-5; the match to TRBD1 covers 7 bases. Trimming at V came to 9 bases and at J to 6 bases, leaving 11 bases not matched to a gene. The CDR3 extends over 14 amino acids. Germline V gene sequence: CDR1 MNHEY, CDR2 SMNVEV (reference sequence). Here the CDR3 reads CASFDREGFQPQHF. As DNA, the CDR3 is TGTGCCAGTTTCGACAGGGAAGGATTTCAGCCCCAGCATTTT.

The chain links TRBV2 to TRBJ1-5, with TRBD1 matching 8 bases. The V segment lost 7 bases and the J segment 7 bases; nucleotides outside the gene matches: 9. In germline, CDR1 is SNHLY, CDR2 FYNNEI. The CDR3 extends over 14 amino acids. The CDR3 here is CASNPGQDWQPQHF. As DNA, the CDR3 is TGTGCCAGCAATCCGGGACAGGATTGGCAGCCCCAGCATTTT.

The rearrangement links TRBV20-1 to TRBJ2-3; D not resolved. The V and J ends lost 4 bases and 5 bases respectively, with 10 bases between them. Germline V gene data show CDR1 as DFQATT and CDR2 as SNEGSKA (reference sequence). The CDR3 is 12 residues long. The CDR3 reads CSANQGGDTQYF. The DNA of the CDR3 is TGCAGTGCTAATCAAGGCGGAGATACGCAGTATTTT.